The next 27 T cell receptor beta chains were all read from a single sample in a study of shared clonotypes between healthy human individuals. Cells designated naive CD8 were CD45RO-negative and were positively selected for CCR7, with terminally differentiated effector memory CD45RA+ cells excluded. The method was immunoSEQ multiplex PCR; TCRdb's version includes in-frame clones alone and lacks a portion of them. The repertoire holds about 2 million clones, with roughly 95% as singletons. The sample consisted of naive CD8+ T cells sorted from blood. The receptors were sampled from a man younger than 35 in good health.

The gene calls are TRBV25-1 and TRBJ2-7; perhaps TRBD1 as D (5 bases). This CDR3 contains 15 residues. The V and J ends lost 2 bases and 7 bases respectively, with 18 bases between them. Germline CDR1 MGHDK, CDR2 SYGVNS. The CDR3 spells CASSENKGPLREQYF. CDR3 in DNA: TGTGCCAGCAGTGAAAATAAGGGGCCCCTGAGGGAGCAGTACTTC.

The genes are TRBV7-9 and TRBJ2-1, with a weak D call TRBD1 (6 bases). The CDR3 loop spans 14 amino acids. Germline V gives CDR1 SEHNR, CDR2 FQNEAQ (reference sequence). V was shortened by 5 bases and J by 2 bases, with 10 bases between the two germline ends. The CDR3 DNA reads TGTGCCAGCAGCAACCGGGACACCTACAATGAGCAGTTCTTC. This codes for CASSNRDTYNEQFF.

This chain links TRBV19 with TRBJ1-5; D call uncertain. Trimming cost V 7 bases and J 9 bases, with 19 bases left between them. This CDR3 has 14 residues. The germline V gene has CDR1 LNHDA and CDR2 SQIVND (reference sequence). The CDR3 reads CASTGAGDFRPQHF. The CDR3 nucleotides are TGTGCCAGTACAGGAGCCGGGGATTTTCGGCCCCAGCATTTT.

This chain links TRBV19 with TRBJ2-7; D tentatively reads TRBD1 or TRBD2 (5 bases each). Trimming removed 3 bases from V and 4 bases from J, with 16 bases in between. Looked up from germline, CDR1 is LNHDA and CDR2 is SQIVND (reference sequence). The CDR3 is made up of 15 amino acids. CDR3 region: CASSIFGAQIYEQYF. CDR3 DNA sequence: TGTGCCAGTAGTATTTTCGGGGCCCAAATTTACGAGCAGTACTTC.

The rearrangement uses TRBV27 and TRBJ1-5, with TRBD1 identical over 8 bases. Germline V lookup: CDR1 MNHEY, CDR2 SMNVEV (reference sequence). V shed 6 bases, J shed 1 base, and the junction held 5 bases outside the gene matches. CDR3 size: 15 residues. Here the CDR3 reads CASSQGAGSNQPQHF. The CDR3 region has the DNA TGTGCCAGCAGCCAGGGGGCAGGCAGCAATCAGCCCCAGCATTTT.

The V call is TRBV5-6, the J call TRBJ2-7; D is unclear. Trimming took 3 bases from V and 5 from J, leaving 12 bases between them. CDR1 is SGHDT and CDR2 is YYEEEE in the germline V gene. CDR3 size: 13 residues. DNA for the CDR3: TGTGCCAGCAGCTCCGGGCCCAAAAACGAGCAGTACTTC. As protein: CASSSGPKNEQYF.

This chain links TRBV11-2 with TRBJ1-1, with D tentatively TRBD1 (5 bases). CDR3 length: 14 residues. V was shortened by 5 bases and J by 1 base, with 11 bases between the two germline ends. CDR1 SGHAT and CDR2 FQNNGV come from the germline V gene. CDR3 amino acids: CASSESGRNTEAFF. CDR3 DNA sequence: TGTGCCAGCAGCGAATCAGGGCGGAACACTGAAGCTTTCTTT.

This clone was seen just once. CDR3 sequence reads: CASSSPLRGGRNEQFF. DNA for the CDR3: TGTGCCAGCAGCTCCCCTCTGCGGGGAGGTCGAAATGAGCAGTTCTTC. The rearrangement links TRBV11-2 to TRBJ2-1; weak D call: TRBD2 (6 bases). Trimming left V 4 bases short and J 7 bases short, with 20 bases between. Per germline, CDR1 SGHAT and CDR2 FQNNGV. The CDR3 spans 16 residues.

The CDR3 loop is CASSLSNSPGQSRTDTQYF. CDR3 nucleotides: TGCGCCAGCAGCTTGAGTAACTCTCCGGGACAGTCCCGCACAGATACGCAGTATTTT. The chain is built from TRBV5-1 and TRBJ2-3; 7 positions agree with TRBD1. V gave up 1 base and J gave up 1 base; unmatched junction bases: 15. The CDR3 loop spans 19 amino acids. Germline CDR1 and CDR2: SGHRS and YFSETQ.

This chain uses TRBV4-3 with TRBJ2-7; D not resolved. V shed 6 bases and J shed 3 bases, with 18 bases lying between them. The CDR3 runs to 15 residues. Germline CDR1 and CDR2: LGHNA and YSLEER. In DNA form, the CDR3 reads TGCGCCAGCAGTCCAGCCACCGGGTGGGACTACGAGCAGTACTTC. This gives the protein CASSPATGWDYEQYF.

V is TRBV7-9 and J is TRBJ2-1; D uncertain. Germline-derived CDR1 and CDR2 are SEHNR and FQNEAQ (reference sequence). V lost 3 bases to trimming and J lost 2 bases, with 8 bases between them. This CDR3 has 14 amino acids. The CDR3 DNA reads TGTGCCAGCAGCTTCCAGGCAGCCTACAATGAGCAGTTCTTC. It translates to CASSFQAAYNEQFF.

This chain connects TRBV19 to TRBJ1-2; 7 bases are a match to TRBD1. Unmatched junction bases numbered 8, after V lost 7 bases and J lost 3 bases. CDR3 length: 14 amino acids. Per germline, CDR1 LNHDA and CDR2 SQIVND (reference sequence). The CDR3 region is CASTPDRDHYGYTF. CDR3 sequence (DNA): TGTGCCAGTACCCCAGACAGGGACCACTATGGCTACACCTTC.

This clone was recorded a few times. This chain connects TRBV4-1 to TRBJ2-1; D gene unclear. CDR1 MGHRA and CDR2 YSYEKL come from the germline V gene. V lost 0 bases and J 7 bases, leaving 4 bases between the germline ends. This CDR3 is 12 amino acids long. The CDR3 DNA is TGCGCCAGCAGCCAAGATAAAAATGAGCAGTTCTTC. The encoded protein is CASSQDKNEQFF.

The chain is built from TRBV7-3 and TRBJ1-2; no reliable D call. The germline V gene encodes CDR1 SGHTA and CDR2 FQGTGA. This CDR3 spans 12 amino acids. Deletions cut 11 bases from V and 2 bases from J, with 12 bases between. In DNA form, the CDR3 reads TGTGCCTACCCGGGAACCAACTATGGCTACACCTTC. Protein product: CAYPGTNYGYTF.

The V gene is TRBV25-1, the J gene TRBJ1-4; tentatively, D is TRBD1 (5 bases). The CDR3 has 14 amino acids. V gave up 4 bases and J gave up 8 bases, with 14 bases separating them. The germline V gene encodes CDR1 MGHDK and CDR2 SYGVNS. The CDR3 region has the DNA TGTGCCAGCAGTGTCACAGGTGGCGCCGAAAAACTGTTTTTT. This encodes CASSVTGGAEKLFF.

CDR3 amino acids: CASTPSGAASYEQYF. The CDR3 DNA follows: TGTGCCAGCACCCCTTCGGGAGCCGCCTCCTACGAGCAGTACTTC. V usage is TRBV11-2 and J usage is TRBJ2-7, with D possibly matching TRBD2 (6 bases). From germline, CDR1 is SGHAT and CDR2 FQNNGV. Trimming removed 7 bases from V and 0 bases from J, with 16 bases in between. The CDR3 consists of 15 residues.

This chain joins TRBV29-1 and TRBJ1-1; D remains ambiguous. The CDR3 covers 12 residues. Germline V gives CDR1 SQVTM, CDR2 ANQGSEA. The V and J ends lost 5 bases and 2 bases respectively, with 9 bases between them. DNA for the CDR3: TGCAGCGTTATCCAGGTTAACACTGAAGCTTTCTTT. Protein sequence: CSVIQVNTEAFF.

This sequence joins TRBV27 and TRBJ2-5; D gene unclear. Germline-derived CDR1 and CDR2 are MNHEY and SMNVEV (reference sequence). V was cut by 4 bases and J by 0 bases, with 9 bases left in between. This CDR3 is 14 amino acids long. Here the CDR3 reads CASSSRTHQETQYF. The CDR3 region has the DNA TGTGCCAGCAGTTCCAGGACGCACCAAGAGACCCAGTACTTC.

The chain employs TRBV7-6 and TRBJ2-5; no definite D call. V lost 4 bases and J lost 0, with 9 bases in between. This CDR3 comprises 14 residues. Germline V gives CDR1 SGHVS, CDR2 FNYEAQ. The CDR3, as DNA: TGTGCCAGCAGCTATCGACAAAACCAAGAGACCCAGTACTTC. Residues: CASSYRQNQETQYF. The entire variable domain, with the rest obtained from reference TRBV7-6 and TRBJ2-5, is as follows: GAGVSQSPRYKVTKRGQDVALRCDPISGHVSLYWYRQALGQGPEFLTYFNYEAQQDKSGLPNDRFSAERPEGSISTLTIQRTEQRDSAMYRCASSYRQNQETQYFGPGTRLLVL.

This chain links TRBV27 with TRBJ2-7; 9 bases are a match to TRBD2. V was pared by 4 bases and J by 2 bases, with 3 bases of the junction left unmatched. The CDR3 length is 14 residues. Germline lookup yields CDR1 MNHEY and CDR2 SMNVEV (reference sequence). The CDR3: CASSSRGGAYEQYF. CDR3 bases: TGTGCCAGCAGTTCCCGCGGGGGGGCCTACGAGCAGTACTTC.

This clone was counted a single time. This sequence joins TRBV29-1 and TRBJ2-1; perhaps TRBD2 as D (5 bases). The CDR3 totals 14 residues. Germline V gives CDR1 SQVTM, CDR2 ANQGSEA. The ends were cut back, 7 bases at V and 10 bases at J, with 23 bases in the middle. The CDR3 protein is CSANTKTRGMEQFF. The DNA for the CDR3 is TGCAGCGCCAATACGAAGACACGGGGTATGGAGCAGTTCTTC.

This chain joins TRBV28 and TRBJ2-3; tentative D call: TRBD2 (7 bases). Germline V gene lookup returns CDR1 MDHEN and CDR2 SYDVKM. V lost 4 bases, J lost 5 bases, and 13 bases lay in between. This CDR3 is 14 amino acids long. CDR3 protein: CASSSGGSGDTQYF. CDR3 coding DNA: TGTGCCAGCAGTTCGGGGGGCTCGGGAGATACGCAGTATTTT.

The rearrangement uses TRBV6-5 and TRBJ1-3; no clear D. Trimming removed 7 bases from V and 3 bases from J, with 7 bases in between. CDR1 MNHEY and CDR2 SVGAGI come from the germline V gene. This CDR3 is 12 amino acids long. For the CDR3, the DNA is TGTGCCAGCACGAACATTGGAAACACCATATATTTT. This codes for CASTNIGNTIYF.

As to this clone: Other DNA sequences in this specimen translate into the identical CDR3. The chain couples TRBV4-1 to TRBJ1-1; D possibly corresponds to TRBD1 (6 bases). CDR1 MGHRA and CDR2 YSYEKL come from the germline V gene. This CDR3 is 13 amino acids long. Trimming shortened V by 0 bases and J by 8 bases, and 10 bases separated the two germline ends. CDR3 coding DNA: TGCGCCAGCAGCCAAGATAGGGGGGCCGAAGCTTTCTTT. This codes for CASSQDRGAEAFF.

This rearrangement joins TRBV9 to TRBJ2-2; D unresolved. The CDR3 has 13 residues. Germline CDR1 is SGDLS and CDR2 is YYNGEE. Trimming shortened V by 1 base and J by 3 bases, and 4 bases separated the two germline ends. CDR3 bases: TGTGCCAGCAGCGTAATGCACACCGGGGAGCTGTTTTTT. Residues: CASSVMHTGELFF.

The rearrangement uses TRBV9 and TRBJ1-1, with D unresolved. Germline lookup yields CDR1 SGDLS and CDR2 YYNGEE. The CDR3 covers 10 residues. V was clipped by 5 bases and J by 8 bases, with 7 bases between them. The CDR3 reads CASRIREAFF. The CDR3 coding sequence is TGTGCCAGCAGGATCCGGGAAGCTTTCTTT.

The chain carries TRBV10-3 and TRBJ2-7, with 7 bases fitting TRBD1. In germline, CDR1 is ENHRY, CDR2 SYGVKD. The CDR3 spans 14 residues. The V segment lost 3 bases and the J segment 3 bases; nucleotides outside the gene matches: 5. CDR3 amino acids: CAISDLDRYYEQYF. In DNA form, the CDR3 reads TGTGCCATCAGTGATCTGGACAGGTACTACGAGCAGTACTTC.